The clone carrying this TCR beta chain was counted a single time. These data originate in a study of blood T cell repertoires in COVID-19. Assay: immunoSEQ multiplex PCR; the TCRdb copy retains only in-frame clones and omits some. The table records approximately 100,000 clones, approximately 86% of them present only once. CDR1 is SGDLS, CDR2 YYNGEE, per germline. The CDR3 contains 17 residues. V dropped 4 bases and J dropped 0; count of bases not matched to a gene: 8. This clonotype originated in a human donor in a cohort sampled during active COVID-19. V and J are TRBV9 and TRBJ1-2; 11 nucleotides match TRBD1. Sequences were obtained from peripheral blood. The CDR3 protein is CASSSRDRGAANYGYTF. DNA of the CDR3: TGTGCCAGCAGCTCCCGGGACAGGGGGGCGGCTAACTATGGCTACACCTTC.